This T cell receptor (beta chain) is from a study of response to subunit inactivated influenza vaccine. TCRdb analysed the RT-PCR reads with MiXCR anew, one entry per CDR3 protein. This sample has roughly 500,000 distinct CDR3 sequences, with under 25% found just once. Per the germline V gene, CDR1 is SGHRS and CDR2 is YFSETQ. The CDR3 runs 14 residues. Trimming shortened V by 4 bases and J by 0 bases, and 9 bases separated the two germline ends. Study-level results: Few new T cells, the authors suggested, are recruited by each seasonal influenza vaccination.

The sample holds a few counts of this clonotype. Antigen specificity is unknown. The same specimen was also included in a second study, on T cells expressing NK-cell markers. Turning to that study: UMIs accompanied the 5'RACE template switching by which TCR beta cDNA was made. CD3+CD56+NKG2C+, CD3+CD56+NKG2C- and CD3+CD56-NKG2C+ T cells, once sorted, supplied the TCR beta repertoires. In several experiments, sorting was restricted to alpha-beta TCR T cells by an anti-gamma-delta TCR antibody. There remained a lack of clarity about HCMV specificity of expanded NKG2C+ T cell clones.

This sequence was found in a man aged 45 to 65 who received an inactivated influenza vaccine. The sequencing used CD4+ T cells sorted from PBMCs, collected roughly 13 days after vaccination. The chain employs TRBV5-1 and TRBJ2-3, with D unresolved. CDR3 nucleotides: TGCGCCAGCAGCCCTAGGTCTAGCACAGATACGCAGTATTTT. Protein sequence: CASSPRSSTDTQYF.